The rows below give T cell receptor beta chains drawn from one sample of a study of beta chain features in type 1 diabetes. Produced via immunoSEQ multiplex PCR; TCRdb's table is partial and in-frame only. This sample carries about 370,000 clones, roughly a tenth of them seen once, and the ten largest clones take approximately 0.6%. The sample comprised central memory CD4+ T cells from blood. These receptors all stem from a man aged 30 to 45 with type 1 diabetes. The CDR3 runs from the conserved cysteine through the conserved F or W. The order of the fields is J gene, CDR3 length, D gene, clone size, V gene, CDR3 DNA, CDR3 protein. The D gene is left open where the match is weak. Not all rows give a size; the values are once, few, many and, for expanded clones, a class.

J: TRBJ2-5
length: 13
D: NA
size: few
V: TRBV6-1
DNA: TGTGCCAGCAGCATCGAGTACCAAGAGACCCAGTACTTC
CDR3: CASSIEYQETQYF

J: TRBJ2-5
length: 14
D: NA
size: many
V: TRBV5-6
DNA: TGTGCCAGCAGCCCGACTGTGTTCCAAGAGACCCAGTACTTC
CDR3: CASSPTVFQETQYF

J: TRBJ2-1
length: 11
D: NA
size: many
V: TRBV2
DNA: TGCTCAACGGGAAGTTATCAGGAGCAGTTCTTC
CDR3: CSTGSYQEQFF

J: TRBJ1-1
length: 15
D: TRBD1
size: few
V: TRBV7-2
DNA: TGTGCCAGCAGCTTAGGTCCAGGGGGGAACACTGAAGCTTTCTTT
CDR3: CASSLGPGGNTEAFF

J: TRBJ2-1
length: 15
D: TRBD2
size: few
V: TRBV10-3
DNA: TGTGCCATCAGTGAGACTAGCGGGCAACACAATGAGCAGTTCTTC
CDR3: CAISETSGQHNEQFF

J: TRBJ2-2
length: 14
D: TRBD1
size: few
V: TRBV7-2
DNA: TGTGCCAGCAGCGACAGGGGGAACACCGGGGAGCTGTTTTTT
CDR3: CASSDRGNTGELFF

J: TRBJ2-1
length: 11
D: NA
size: NA
V: TRBV7-9
DNA: TGTGCCAGCAGCTCGAACAATGAGCAGTTCTTC
CDR3: CASSSNNEQFF

J: TRBJ1-1
length: 15
D: TRBD1
size: few
V: TRBV4-1
DNA: TGCGCCAGCAGCCAGATAACAGGGGGGTGGACTGAAGCTTTCTTT
CDR3: CASSQITGGWTEAFF

J: TRBJ1-4
length: 15
D: NA
size: many
V: TRBV7-9
DNA: TGTGCCAGCAGCCACCATAAGGGGGAAAATGAAAAACTGTTTTTT
CDR3: CASSHHKGENEKLFF

J: TRBJ1-1
length: 14
D: TRBD1
size: few
V: TRBV5-1
DNA: TGCGCCAGCAGCAAAACAGGGGTGGTCGCTGAAGCTTTCTTT
CDR3: CASSKTGVVAEAFF

J: TRBJ2-3
length: 15
D: TRBD2
size: few
V: TRBV19
DNA: TGTGCCAGTAGTGGCGCGGGAGGACCCACAGATACGCAGTATTTT
CDR3: CASSGAGGPTDTQYF

J: TRBJ1-1
length: 13
D: NA
size: many
V: TRBV7-2
DNA: TGTGCCAGCGGCTCCCGAGAGAACACTGAAGCTTTCTTT
CDR3: CASGSRENTEAFF

J: TRBJ2-7
length: 14
D: TRBD2
size: NA
V: TRBV6-5
DNA: TGTGCCAGCAGAACCGGGACTAGGGCCTACGAGCAGTACTTC
CDR3: CASRTGTRAYEQYF

J: TRBJ1-4
length: 13
D: NA
size: many
V: TRBV6-6
DNA: TGTGCCAGCAGCCGAGGCGGGAGTGAAAAACTGTTTTTT
CDR3: CASSRGGSEKLFF

J: TRBJ2-7
length: 14
D: TRBD1
size: few
V: TRBV6-5
DNA: TGTGCCAGCAGCTGGGACAGCAAACAATACGAGCAGTACTTC
CDR3: CASSWDSKQYEQYF

J: TRBJ1-2
length: 16
D: NA
size: few
V: TRBV7-2
DNA: TGTGCCAGCAGCCCAGGAGACAGGCCCAGGGGCTATGGCTACACCTTC
CDR3: CASSPGDRPRGYGYTF

J: TRBJ2-2
length: 16
D: NA
size: few
V: TRBV9
DNA: TGTGCCAGCAGCGTAGGGCAGCTAACGTACACCGGGGAGCTGTTTTTT
CDR3: CASSVGQLTYTGELFF

J: TRBJ2-7
length: 15
D: TRBD2
size: few
V: TRBV2
DNA: TGTGCCAGCAGGCCGGGACTAGCGGGGCCCTACGAGCAGTACTTC
CDR3: CASRPGLAGPYEQYF

J: TRBJ1-2
length: 14
D: TRBD1
size: NA
V: TRBV7-9
DNA: TGTGCCAGCAGCTCCGATACAGGGGGCTATGGCTACACCTTC
CDR3: CASSSDTGGYGYTF

J: TRBJ1-1
length: 15
D: NA
size: NA
V: TRBV11-3
DNA: TGTGCCAGCAGCTTCACGACAGGAGGAGACACTGAAGCTTTCTTT
CDR3: CASSFTTGGDTEAFF

J: TRBJ2-5
length: 13
D: TRBD1
size: few
V: TRBV28
DNA: TGTGCCAGCAGTGGACAGGGGGGTGAGACCCAGTACTTC
CDR3: CASSGQGGETQYF

J: TRBJ1-2
length: 14
D: NA
size: once
V: TRBV5-6
DNA: TGTGCCAGCAGCTTGGCCCAGTCTGCCTATGGCTACACCTTC
CDR3: CASSLAQSAYGYTF

J: TRBJ2-3
length: 15
D: TRBD1
size: few
V: TRBV7-8
DNA: TGTGCCAGCAGCGCTTACAGGGGAAGCGCAGATACGCAGTATTTT
CDR3: CASSAYRGSADTQYF

J: TRBJ2-1
length: 19
D: TRBD2
size: many
V: TRBV7-2
DNA: TGTGCCAGCAGCTTAGAACCCCATGACACGGCGGGAGGGCATAATGAGCAGTTCTTC
CDR3: CASSLEPHDTAGGHNEQFF

J: TRBJ2-6
length: 16
D: NA
size: few
V: TRBV19
DNA: TGTGCCAGTAGTATAGCTGGGGGTGCAGGGGCCAACGTCCTGACTTTC
CDR3: CASSIAGGAGANVLTF

J: TRBJ2-3
length: 14
D: NA
size: few
V: TRBV28
DNA: TGTGCCAGCAGTGAATCCGGGGGCACAGATACGCAGTATTTT
CDR3: CASSESGGTDTQYF

J: TRBJ2-4
length: 10
D: NA
size: few
V: TRBV13
DNA: TGTGCCAGCAGCTCCCAGGTTTGCATCTTC
CDR3: CASSSQVCIF

J: TRBJ2-3
length: 15
D: NA
size: NA
V: TRBV5-1
DNA: TGCGCCAGCAGCTTGGCTGGAGCTAGCACAGATACGCAGTATTTT
CDR3: CASSLAGASTDTQYF

J: TRBJ2-7
length: 13
D: NA
size: many
V: TRBV2
DNA: TGTGCCATTTCTTTACACGGGGGCTACGAGCAGTACTTC
CDR3: CAISLHGGYEQYF

J: TRBJ1-1
length: 14
D: TRBD1
size: few
V: TRBV6-6
DNA: TGTGGAAAACAGTCCGGGGACAGGACCTCTGAAGCTTTCTTT
CDR3: CGKQSGDRTSEAFF

J: TRBJ1-1
length: 12
D: NA
size: NA
V: TRBV4-2
DNA: TGTGCCAGCAGCCAAGTATCGTCTGAAGCTTTCTTT
CDR3: CASSQVSSEAFF

J: TRBJ2-6
length: 18
D: NA
size: few
V: TRBV18
DNA: TGTGCCAGCTCACCACTGGGAGGAGGAGACTCTGGGGCCAACGTCCTGACTTTC
CDR3: CASSPLGGGDSGANVLTF

J: TRBJ2-7
length: 14
D: TRBD1
size: NA
V: TRBV4-1
DNA: TGCGCCAGCAGTGACAGGGGGCGAGGGGTCGAGCAGTACTTC
CDR3: CASSDRGRGVEQYF

J: TRBJ2-1
length: 13
D: NA
size: NA
V: TRBV9
DNA: TGTGCCAGCAGCTCCAGGCAGTTCAATGAGCAGTTCTTC
CDR3: CASSSRQFNEQFF

J: TRBJ2-1
length: 13
D: NA
size: few
V: TRBV4-1
DNA: TGCGCCAGCAGCCCCCGGGGGTACAATGAGCAGTTCTTC
CDR3: CASSPRGYNEQFF

J: TRBJ2-7
length: 12
D: NA
size: NA
V: TRBV30
DNA: TGTGCCTGGAGTCGGGGGTCCTACGAGCAGTACTTC
CDR3: CAWSRGSYEQYF

J: TRBJ1-1
length: 12
D: NA
size: NA
V: TRBV2
DNA: TGTGCCAGCAGTACGGACTCCGGGAGAGCTTTCTTT
CDR3: CASSTDSGRAFF

J: TRBJ2-7
length: 13
D: NA
size: many
V: TRBV2
DNA: TGTGCCAGCAGTGGTATAGAATCCTACGAGCAGTACTTC
CDR3: CASSGIESYEQYF

J: TRBJ1-1
length: 14
D: NA
size: few
V: TRBV5-6
DNA: TGTGCCAGCAGCTGGGGACCAGGGAACACTGAAGCTTTCTTT
CDR3: CASSWGPGNTEAFF

J: TRBJ2-3
length: 14
D: NA
size: few
V: TRBV7-3
DNA: TGTGCCAGCAGCTCGAATAGCGGCACAGATACGCAGTATTTT
CDR3: CASSSNSGTDTQYF

J: TRBJ2-7
length: 14
D: TRBD2
size: few
V: TRBV29-1
DNA: TGCAGCGCCCGGAGTTCTAGCGGCGCCTACGAGCAGTACTTC
CDR3: CSARSSSGAYEQYF

J: TRBJ2-5
length: 13
D: NA
size: NA
V: TRBV29-1
DNA: TGCAGCGTTGATAGACAGCCCCAAGAGACCCAGTACTTC
CDR3: CSVDRQPQETQYF

J: TRBJ2-1
length: 15
D: TRBD1
size: NA
V: TRBV7-9
DNA: TGTGCCAGCATATTCCAGGGGGCGCAGGGCAATGAGCAGTTCTTC
CDR3: CASIFQGAQGNEQFF

J: TRBJ2-7
length: 14
D: TRBD2
size: NA
V: TRBV6-1
DNA: TGTGCCAGCAGACTAGCGGGATCCTCCTACGAGCAGTACTTC
CDR3: CASRLAGSSYEQYF

J: TRBJ1-3
length: 13
D: NA
size: NA
V: TRBV30
DNA: TGTGCCTGGAGTTCCGGCTCTGGAAACACCATATATTTT
CDR3: CAWSSGSGNTIYF

J: TRBJ1-2
length: 13
D: NA
size: NA
V: TRBV28
DNA: TGTGCCAGCAGACTTGGGTGGAACTATGGCTACACCTTC
CDR3: CASRLGWNYGYTF

J: TRBJ1-5
length: 14
D: TRBD1
size: few
V: TRBV10-3
DNA: TGTGCCATCAGTGAGGGACAGGGCAATCAGCCCCAGCATTTT
CDR3: CAISEGQGNQPQHF

J: TRBJ1-2
length: 14
D: NA
size: NA
V: TRBV18
DNA: TGTGCCAGCTCACCACCGATCCAGAGCCATGGCTACACCTTC
CDR3: CASSPPIQSHGYTF

J: TRBJ2-5
length: 16
D: TRBD2
size: NA
V: TRBV4-1
DNA: TGTGCCAGCAGCCAAGAACTAGCGGGAGGATGGGAGACCCAGTACTTC
CDR3: CASSQELAGGWETQYF

J: TRBJ1-2
length: 15
D: TRBD1
size: NA
V: TRBV7-9
DNA: TGTGCCAGCAGCTCCAACCCCGACAGGGGGATCTCTTACACCTTC
CDR3: CASSSNPDRGISYTF

J: TRBJ2-1
length: 16
D: TRBD2
size: many
V: TRBV7-2
DNA: TGTGCCAGCAAACCATCCGGGACTAGCGGGATCAAAGGGCAGTTCTTC
CDR3: CASKPSGTSGIKGQFF

J: TRBJ2-5
length: 14
D: NA
size: few
V: TRBV7-9
DNA: TGTGCCAGCAGCCGACTGACAGCATTGGAGACCCAGTACTTC
CDR3: CASSRLTALETQYF

J: TRBJ2-2
length: 13
D: NA
size: NA
V: TRBV7-2
DNA: TGTGCCAGCAGCGGGGTGAACACCGGGGAGCTGTTTTTT
CDR3: CASSGVNTGELFF

J: TRBJ2-3
length: 17
D: NA
size: few
V: TRBV30
DNA: TGTGCCTGGAGTGTACCCGGAGCTAGACCGAGCACAGATACGCAGTATTTT
CDR3: CAWSVPGARPSTDTQYF

J: TRBJ2-2
length: 14
D: NA
size: NA
V: TRBV2
DNA: TGTGCCAGCCGCCAGAAGGAGGTCACCGGGGAGCTGTTTTTT
CDR3: CASRQKEVTGELFF